This TCR beta chain stems from a study of cytomegalovirus exposure and HLA in healthy donors. Across the study: When fewer than 400 donors were genotyped, roughly four fifths of them were found to fall in the Caucasian-associated ancestry cluster.

A word on this clone: Its antigen is unknown.

Use of 60 Vbeta and 13 Jbeta primers characterized the PCR. Repertoires were generated with immunoSEQ multiplex PCR, while TCRdb's copy carries only in-frame clones and drops some. The sample holds 150,000 to 200,000 clones; roughly 79% are singletons and the top ten take about 1.9%. Overall study findings and caveats: The classifier reportedly diagnosed cytomegalovirus status with high sensitivity and specificity. In an earlier analysis, productive rearrangement rates for most beta V segments clustered near 90% or 30%.

V trimming: 4 bases; J trimming: 7 bases; junction bases outside the gene matches: 8. The CDR3 is made up of 16 amino acids. Per the germline V gene, CDR1 is SGHRS and CDR2 is YFSETQ. This TCR derives from a young man in good health and CMV-seronegative. This chain uses TRBV5-1 with TRBJ2-1, with 13 nucleotides matching TRBD2. Input material: PBMCs. CDR3 in DNA: TGCGCCAGCAGCGTTTGGACTAGCGGGAGTTTGAATGAGCAGTTCTTC. This gives the protein CASSVWTSGSLNEQFF.